The T cell receptor (beta chain) under discussion was sequenced for a study of response to subunit inactivated influenza vaccine. Study findings and constraints: There was a suggestion from the authors that each seasonal influenza vaccination recruits few new T cells.

Trimming cost V 5 bases and J 5 bases, with 15 bases left between them. Germline values: CDR1 SGHTA, CDR2 FQGNSA. This CDR3 contains 14 residues. TCRdb passed the RT-PCR reads through MiXCR, listing each CDR3 protein once. The table includes approximately 250,000 distinct CDR3 sequences, over 9% detected once. This clonotype was detected ten times or more. Its antigen is unknown. This chain uses TRBV7-2 with TRBJ1-2; D uncertain. The TCR comes from a man aged 45-65 years who received an inactivated influenza vaccine. The sequencing here drew on non-naive T cells sorted from PBMCs, taken around 14 days before vaccination. CDR3 nucleotides: TGTGCCAGCAGCCCTTCCGACGGCTCATATGGCTACACCTTC. Its protein product is CASSPSDGSYGYTF.